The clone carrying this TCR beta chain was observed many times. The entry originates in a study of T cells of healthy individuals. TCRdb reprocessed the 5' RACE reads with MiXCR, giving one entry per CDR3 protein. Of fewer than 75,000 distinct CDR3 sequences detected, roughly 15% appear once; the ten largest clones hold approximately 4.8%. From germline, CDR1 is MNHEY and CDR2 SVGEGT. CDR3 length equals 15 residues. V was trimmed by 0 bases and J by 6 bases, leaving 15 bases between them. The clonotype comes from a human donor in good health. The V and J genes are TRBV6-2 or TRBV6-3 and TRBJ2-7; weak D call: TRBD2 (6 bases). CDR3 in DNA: TGTGCCAGCAGTTACTCTAGCGGCGGAGGGGTCGAGCAGTACTTC. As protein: CASSYSSGGGVEQYF.